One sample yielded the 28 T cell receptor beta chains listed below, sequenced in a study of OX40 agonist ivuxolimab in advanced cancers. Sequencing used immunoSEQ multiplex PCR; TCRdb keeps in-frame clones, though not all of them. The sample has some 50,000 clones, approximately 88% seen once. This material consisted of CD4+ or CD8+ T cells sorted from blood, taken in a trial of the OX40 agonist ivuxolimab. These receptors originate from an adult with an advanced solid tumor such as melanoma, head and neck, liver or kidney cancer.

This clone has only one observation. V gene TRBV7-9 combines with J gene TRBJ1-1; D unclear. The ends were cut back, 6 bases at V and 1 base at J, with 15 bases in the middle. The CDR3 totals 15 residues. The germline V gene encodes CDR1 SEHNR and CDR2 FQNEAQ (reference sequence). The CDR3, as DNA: TGTGCCAGCAGTTCTATGGGTAACGAGAACACTGAAGCTTTCTTT. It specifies CASSSMGNENTEAFF.

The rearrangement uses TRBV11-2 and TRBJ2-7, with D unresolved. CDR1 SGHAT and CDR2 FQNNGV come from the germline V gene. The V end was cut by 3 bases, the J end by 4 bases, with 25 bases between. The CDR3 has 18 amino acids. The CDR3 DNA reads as TGTGCCAGCAGCTTGTTTAGGCCCCAGGCCCCAATCCTGTACGAGCAGTACTTC. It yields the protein CASSLFRPQAPILYEQYF.

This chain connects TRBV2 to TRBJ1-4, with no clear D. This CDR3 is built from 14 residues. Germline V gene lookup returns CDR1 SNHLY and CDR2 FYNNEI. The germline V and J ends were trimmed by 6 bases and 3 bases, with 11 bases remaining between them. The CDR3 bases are TGTGCCAGCAGCCCGACGATCTCTAATGAAAAACTGTTTTTT. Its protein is CASSPTISNEKLFF.

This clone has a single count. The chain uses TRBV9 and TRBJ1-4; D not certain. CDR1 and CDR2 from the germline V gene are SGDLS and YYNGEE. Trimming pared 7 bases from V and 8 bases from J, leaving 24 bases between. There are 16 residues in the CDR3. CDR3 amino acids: CASPPHLFPPPEKLFF. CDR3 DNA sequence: TGTGCCAGCCCCCCCCACCTTTTTCCTCCTCCGGAAAAACTGTTTTTT. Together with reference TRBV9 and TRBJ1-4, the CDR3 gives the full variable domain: DSGVTQTPKHLITATGQRVTLRCSPRSGDLSVYWYQQSLDQGLQFLIQYYNGEERAKGNILERFSAQQFPDLHSELNLSSLELGDSALYFCASPPHLFPPPEKLFFGSGTQLSVL.

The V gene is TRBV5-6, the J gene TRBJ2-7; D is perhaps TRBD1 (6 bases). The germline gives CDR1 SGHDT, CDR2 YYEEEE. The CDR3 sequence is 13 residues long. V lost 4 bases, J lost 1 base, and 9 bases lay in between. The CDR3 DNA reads TGTGCCAGCAGCGGGACATTATCCTACGAGCAGTACTTC. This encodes CASSGTLSYEQYF.

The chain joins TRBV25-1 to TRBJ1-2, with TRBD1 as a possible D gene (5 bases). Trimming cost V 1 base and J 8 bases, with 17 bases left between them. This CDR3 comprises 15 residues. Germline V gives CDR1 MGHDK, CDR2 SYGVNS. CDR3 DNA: TGTGCCAGCAGTGAATCTCGTGGGGGAAGGAGCGGCTACACCTTC. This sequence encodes CASSESRGGRSGYTF.

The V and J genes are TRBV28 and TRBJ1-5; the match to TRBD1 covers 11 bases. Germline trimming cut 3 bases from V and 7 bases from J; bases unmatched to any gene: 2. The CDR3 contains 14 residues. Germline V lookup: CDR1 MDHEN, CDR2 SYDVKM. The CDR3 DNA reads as TGTGCCAGCAGTTTCGGACAGGGGGCACAGCCCCAGCATTTT. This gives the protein CASSFGQGAQPQHF.

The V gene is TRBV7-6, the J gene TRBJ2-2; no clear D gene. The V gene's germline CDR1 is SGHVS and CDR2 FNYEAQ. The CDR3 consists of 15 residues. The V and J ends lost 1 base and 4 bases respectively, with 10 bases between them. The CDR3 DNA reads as TGTGCCAGCAGCTTAGTGGAGACTGCCACCGGGGAGCTGTTTTTT. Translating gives CASSLVETATGELFF.

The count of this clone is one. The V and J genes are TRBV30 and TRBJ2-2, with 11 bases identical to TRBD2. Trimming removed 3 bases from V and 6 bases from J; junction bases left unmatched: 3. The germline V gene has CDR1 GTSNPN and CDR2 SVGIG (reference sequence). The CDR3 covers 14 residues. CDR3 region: CAWRGLAGSGELFF. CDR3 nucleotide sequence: TGTGCCTGGAGAGGACTAGCGGGTTCCGGGGAGCTGTTTTTT. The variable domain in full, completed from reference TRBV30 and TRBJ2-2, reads SQTIHQWPATLVQPVGSPLSLECTVEGTSNPNLYWYRQAAGRGLQLLFYSVGIGQISSEVPQNLSASRPQDRQFILSSKKLLLSDSGFYLCAWRGLAGSGELFFGEGSRLTVL.

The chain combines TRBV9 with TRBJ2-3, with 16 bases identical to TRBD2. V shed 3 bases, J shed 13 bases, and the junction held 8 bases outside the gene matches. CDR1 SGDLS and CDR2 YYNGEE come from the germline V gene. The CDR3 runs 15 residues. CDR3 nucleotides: TGTGCCAGCAGCGAGGCCGGGACTAGCGGGGGGGTCAAGTATTTT. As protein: CASSEAGTSGGVKYF.

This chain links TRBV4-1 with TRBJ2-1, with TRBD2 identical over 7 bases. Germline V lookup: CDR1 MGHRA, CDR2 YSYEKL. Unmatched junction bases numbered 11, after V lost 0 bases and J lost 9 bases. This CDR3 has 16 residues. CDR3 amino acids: CASSQDTRGVVGEQFF. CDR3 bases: TGCGCCAGCAGCCAAGATACCCGGGGGGTGGTTGGTGAGCAGTTCTTC.

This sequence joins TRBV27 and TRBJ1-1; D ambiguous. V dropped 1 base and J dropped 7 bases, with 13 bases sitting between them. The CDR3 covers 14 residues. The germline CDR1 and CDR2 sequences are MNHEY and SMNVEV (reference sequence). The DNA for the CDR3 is TGTGCCAGCAGTTTATTTTCGGGGAGTGGTGAAGCTTTCTTT. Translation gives CASSLFSGSGEAFF.

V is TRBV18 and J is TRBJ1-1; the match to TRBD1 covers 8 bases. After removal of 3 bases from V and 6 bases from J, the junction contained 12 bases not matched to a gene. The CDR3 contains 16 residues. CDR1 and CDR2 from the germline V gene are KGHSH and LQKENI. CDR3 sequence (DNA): TGTGCCAGCTCACCGGACAGGGCGGCGGGTCGTCCTGAAGCTTTCTTT. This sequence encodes CASSPDRAAGRPEAFF.

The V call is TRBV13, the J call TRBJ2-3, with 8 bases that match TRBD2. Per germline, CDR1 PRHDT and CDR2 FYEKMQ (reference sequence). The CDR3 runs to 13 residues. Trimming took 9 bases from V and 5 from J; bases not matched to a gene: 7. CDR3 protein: CASGTRGGDTQYF. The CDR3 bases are TGTGCCAGTGGGACTAGGGGGGGAGATACGCAGTATTTT.

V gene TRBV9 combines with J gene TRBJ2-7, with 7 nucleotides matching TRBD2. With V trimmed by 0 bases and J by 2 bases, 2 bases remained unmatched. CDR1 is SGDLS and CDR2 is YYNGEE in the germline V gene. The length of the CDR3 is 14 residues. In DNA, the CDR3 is TGTGCCAGCAGCGTAGCGGGAGGTCCCTACGAGCAGTACTTC. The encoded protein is CASSVAGGPYEQYF.

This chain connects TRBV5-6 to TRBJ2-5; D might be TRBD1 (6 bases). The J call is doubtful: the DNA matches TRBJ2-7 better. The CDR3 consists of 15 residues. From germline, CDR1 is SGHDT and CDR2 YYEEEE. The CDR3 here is CASSSSGAVSYEQYF. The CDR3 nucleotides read TGTGCCAGCAGCTCCTCAGGGGCAGTTTCCTACGAGCAGTACTTC.

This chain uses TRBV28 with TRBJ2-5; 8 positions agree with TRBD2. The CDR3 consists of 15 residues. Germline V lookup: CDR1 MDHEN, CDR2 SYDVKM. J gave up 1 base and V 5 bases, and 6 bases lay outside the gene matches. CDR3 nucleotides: TGTGCCAGCAGTGTGACTAGCGTAATCCAAGAGACCCAGTACTTC. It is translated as CASSVTSVIQETQYF.

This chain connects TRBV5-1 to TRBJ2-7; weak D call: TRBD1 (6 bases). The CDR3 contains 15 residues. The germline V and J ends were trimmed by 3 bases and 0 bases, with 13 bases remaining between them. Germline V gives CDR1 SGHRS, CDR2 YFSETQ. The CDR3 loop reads CASSSSWTASYEQYF. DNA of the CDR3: TGCGCCAGCAGCTCGTCCTGGACAGCCTCCTACGAGCAGTACTTC.

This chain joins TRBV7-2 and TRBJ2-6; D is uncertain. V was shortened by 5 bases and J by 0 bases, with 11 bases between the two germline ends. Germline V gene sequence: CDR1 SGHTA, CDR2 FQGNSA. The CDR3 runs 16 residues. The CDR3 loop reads CASSPIRPSGANVLTF. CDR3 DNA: TGTGCCAGCAGCCCCATACGGCCCTCTGGGGCCAACGTCCTGACTTTC.

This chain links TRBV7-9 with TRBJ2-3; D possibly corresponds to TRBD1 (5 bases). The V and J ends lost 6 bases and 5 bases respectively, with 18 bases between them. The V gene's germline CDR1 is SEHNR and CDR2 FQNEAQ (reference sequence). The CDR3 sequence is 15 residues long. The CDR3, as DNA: TGTGCCAGCAGTTTTTGGGGCACCTTAGGAGATACGCAGTATTTT. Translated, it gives CASSFWGTLGDTQYF. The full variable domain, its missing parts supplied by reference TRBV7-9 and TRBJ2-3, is DTGVSQNPRHKITKRGQNVTFRCDPISEHNRLYWYRQTLGQGPEFLTYFQNEAQLEKSRLLSDRFSAERPKGSFSTLEIQRTEQGDSAMYLCASSFWGTLGDTQYFGPGTRLTVL.

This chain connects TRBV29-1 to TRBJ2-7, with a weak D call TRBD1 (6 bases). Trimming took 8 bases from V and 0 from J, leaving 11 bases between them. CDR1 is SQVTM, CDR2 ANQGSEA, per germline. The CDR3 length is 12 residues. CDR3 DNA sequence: TGCAGCTTCCGGGACATCTCCTACGAGCAGTACTTC. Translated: CSFRDISYEQYF.

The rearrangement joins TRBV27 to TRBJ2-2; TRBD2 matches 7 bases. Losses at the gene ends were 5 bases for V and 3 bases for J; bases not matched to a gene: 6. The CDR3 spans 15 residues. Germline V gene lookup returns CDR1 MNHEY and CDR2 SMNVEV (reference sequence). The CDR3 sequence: CASSGGRIYTGELFF. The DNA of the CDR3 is TGTGCCAGCAGTGGCGGGAGAATATACACCGGGGAGCTGTTTTTT.

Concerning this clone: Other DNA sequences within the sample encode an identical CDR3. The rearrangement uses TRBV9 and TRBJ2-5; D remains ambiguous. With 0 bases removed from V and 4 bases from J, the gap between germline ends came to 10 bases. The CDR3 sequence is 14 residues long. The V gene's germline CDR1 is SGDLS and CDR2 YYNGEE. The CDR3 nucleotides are TGTGCCAGCAGCGTAGGGCCGTCTGGAGAGACCCAGTACTTC. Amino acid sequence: CASSVGPSGETQYF.

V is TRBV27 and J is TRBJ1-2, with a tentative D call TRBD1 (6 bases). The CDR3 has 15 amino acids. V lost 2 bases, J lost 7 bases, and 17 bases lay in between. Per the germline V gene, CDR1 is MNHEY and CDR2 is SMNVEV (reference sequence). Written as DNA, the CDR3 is TGTGCCAGCAGTTTAAATGCTGGGACACAAGGTGGCTACACCTTC. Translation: CASSLNAGTQGGYTF.

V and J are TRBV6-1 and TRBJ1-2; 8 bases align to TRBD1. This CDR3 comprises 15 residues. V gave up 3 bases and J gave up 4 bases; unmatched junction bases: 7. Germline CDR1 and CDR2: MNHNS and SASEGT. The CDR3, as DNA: TGTGCCAGCAGTGAGGCAAGGGACAGGCGCTATGGCTACACCTTC. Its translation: CASSEARDRRYGYTF.

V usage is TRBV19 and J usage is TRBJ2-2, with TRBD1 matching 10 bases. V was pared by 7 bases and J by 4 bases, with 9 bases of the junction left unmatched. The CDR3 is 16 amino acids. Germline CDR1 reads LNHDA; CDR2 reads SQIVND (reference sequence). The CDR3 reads CASTPRDRGGTGELFF. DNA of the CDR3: TGTGCCAGTACCCCCCGGGACAGGGGTGGCACCGGGGAGCTGTTTTTT. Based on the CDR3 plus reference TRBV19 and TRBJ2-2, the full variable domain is DGGITQSPKYLFRKEGQNVTLSCEQNLNHDAMYWYRQDPGQGLRLIYYSQIVNDFQKGDIAEGYSVSREKKESFPLTVTSAQKNPTAFYLCASTPRDRGGTGELFFGEGSRLTVL.

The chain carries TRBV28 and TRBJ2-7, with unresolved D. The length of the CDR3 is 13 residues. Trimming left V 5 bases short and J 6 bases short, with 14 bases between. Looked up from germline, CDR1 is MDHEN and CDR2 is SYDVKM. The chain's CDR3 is CASSPVSRSEQYF. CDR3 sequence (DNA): TGTGCCAGCAGTCCCGTCTCGAGAAGCGAGCAGTACTTC. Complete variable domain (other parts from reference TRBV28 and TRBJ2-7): DVKVTQSSRYLVKRTGEKVFLECVQDMDHENMFWYRQDPGLGLRLIYFSYDVKMKEKGDIPEGYSVSREKKERFSLILESASTNQTSMYLCASSPVSRSEQYFGPGTRLTVT.

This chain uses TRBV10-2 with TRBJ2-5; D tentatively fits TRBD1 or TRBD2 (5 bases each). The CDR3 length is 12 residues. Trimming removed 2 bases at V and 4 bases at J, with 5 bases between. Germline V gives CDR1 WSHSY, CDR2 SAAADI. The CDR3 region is CASSEGGETQYF. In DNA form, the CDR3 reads TGCGCCAGCAGTGAGGGGGGAGAGACCCAGTACTTC.